The next 18 T cell receptor beta chains were all read from a single sample in a study of cytomegalovirus exposure and HLA in healthy donors. The primer mix had 60 Vbeta and 13 Jbeta primers. This table comes from immunoSEQ multiplex PCR, and its TCRdb copy is limited to in-frame clones, with some not included. The table lists about 110,000 clones, less than 85% of them singletons. The specimen sequenced was PBMCs. These receptors originate from a man younger than 35 in good health and CMV-seronegative.

The chain has TRBV19 and TRBJ1-5, with 8 bases lining up with TRBD1. Germline V lookup: CDR1 LNHDA, CDR2 SQIVND (reference sequence). This CDR3 has 14 amino acids. V gave up 5 bases and J gave up 9 bases; unmatched junction bases: 9. The CDR3 loop reads CASSVGQVHRPQHF. The DNA of the CDR3 is TGTGCCAGTAGTGTGGGACAGGTCCATCGGCCCCAGCATTTT.

V and J are TRBV4-3 and TRBJ2-5; TRBD2 matches at 14 bases. CDR1 is LGHNA, CDR2 YSLEER, per germline. V was clipped by 0 bases and J by 4 bases; unmatched bases: 19. The CDR3 has 22 residues. CDR3 region: CASSQDRYSGTSGGHPRETQYF. The CDR3 coding sequence is TGCGCCAGCAGCCAAGATCGGTACTCCGGGACTAGCGGGGGCCACCCGAGAGAGACCCAGTACTTC.

This clone was found once. The rearrangement uses TRBV28 and TRBJ1-1; 9 nucleotides match TRBD1. The CDR3 length is 16 residues. Per the germline V gene, CDR1 is MDHEN and CDR2 is SYDVKM. J lost 1 base, V lost 3 bases, and 6 bases had no gene match. DNA for the CDR3: TGTGCCAGCAGTTTCGGACAGGGGCTGGGGAACACTGAAGCTTTCTTT. Protein product: CASSFGQGLGNTEAFF.

This clone has just one count. The rearrangement links TRBV15 to TRBJ1-2, with TRBD1 matching over 8 bases. The CDR3 loop spans 14 amino acids. The J segment lost 7 bases and the V segment lost 11 bases, leaving 15 bases of the junction unmatched. The germline gives CDR1 LNHNV, CDR2 YYDKDF (reference sequence). The CDR3 reads CASPGQEIAGGYTF. The CDR3 region has the DNA TGTGCCTCCCCGGGACAGGAGATTGCGGGTGGCTACACCTTC.

V and J are TRBV10-3 and TRBJ1-1; TRBD1 matches at 8 bases. The ends lost 6 bases at V and 4 bases at J; junction bases unmatched: 13. Germline V CDR1 and CDR2: ENHRY, SYGVKD. The CDR3 extends over 16 amino acids. In DNA form, the CDR3 reads TGTGCCATCAGCCGATCCGGGACAGGTTATGGCACTGAAGCTTTCTTT. Protein product: CAISRSGTGYGTEAFF.

The rearrangement links TRBV27 to TRBJ2-7; maybe TRBD2 (5 bases). The V gene's germline CDR1 is MNHEY and CDR2 SMNVEV (reference sequence). CDR3 length: 18 amino acids. Trimming took off 8 bases at V and 0 bases at J, with 26 bases between the two ends. CDR3 sequence: CASRHPDGTIGSSYEQYF. In DNA form, the CDR3 reads TGTGCCAGCCGCCATCCCGACGGAACCATAGGGAGCTCCTACGAGCAGTACTTC.

This clone was counted a few times. This chain uses TRBV14 with TRBJ2-5, with a possible D match to TRBD1 (5 bases). Per the germline V gene, CDR1 is SGHDN and CDR2 is FVKESK. This CDR3 spans 14 amino acids. V lost 0 bases and J lost 9, with 14 bases in between. The CDR3 here is CASSQDGSGAAQYF. The DNA for the CDR3 is TGTGCCAGCAGCCAAGACGGGTCTGGGGCGGCCCAGTACTTC.

This clone was counted a single time. The chain employs TRBV9 and TRBJ2-1; D is perhaps TRBD2 (6 bases). This CDR3 contains 12 residues. V lost 0 bases, J lost 9 bases, and 7 bases lay in between. CDR1 and CDR2 (germline): SGDLS, YYNGEE. The CDR3 coding sequence is TGTGCCAGCAGCGTAGGGGGGGTTGAGCAGTTCTTC. It translates to CASSVGGVEQFF.

This clone showed up just once. The rearrangement uses TRBV14 and TRBJ2-3, with 8 bases fitting TRBD1. Trimming cost V 2 bases and J 4 bases; bases outside gene matches: 8. This CDR3 is 16 amino acids long. CDR1 and CDR2 (germline): SGHDN, FVKESK. The CDR3 spells CASSQSWTGTSDTQYF. The CDR3 nucleotides read TGTGCCAGCAGCCAATCCTGGACAGGGACGTCAGATACGCAGTATTTT.

V usage is TRBV11-3 and J usage is TRBJ1-1, with D possibly matching TRBD1 (6 bases). Germline V gene data show CDR1 as SGHNT and CDR2 as YENEEA. Trimming pared 1 base from V and 4 bases from J, leaving 10 bases between. The CDR3 is made up of 14 amino acids. The CDR3 sequence is CASSLGRGSTEAFF. In DNA form, the CDR3 reads TGTGCCAGCAGCTTAGGCAGGGGTAGCACTGAAGCTTTCTTT.

This sequence joins TRBV25-1 and TRBJ2-7; D remains unclear. V was clipped by 4 bases and J by 4 bases, with 5 bases between them. Germline values: CDR1 MGHDK, CDR2 SYGVNS. The CDR3 loop spans 11 amino acids. The CDR3 reads CASSALYEQYF. The CDR3 DNA reads as TGTGCCAGCAGTGCTCTGTACGAGCAGTACTTC.

V and J are TRBV7-9 and TRBJ1-1; no definite D call. The CDR3 length is 14 residues. CDR1 and CDR2 (germline): SEHNR, FQNEAQ (reference sequence). The CDR3 nucleotides read TGTTCTACCGGTCTCCGTTTGGTTGGCACTGAAGCTTTCTTT. Translated, it gives CSTGLRLVGTEAFF. Full variable domain (missing parts from reference TRBV7-9 and TRBJ1-1): DTGVSQNPRHKITKRGQNVTFRCDPISEHNRLYWYRQTLGQGPEFLTYFQNEAQLEKSRLLSDRFSAERPKGSFSTLEIQRTEQGDSAMYLCSTGLRLVGTEAFFGQGTRLTVV.

The rearrangement joins TRBV19 to TRBJ2-4; 12 bases fit TRBD1. The CDR3 loop spans 14 amino acids. The germline gives CDR1 LNHDA, CDR2 SQIVND (reference sequence). The V segment lost 10 bases and the J segment 6 bases; nucleotides outside the gene matches: 7. The CDR3 is CATTGTGGRNIQYF. The CDR3 region has the DNA TGTGCCACCACGGGGACAGGGGGCAGAAACATTCAGTACTTC. Complete variable domain (other parts from reference TRBV19 and TRBJ2-4): DGGITQSPKYLFRKEGQNVTLSCEQNLNHDAMYWYRQDPGQGLRLIYYSQIVNDFQKGDIAEGYSVSREKKESFPLTVTSAQKNPTAFYLCATTGTGGRNIQYFGAGTRLSVL.

V and J are TRBV15 and TRBJ2-5; D is possibly TRBD2 (5 bases). The DNA matches TRBJ2-7 better at its end, which makes the J call doubtful. The CDR3 runs 12 residues. Germline CDR1 LNHNV, CDR2 YYDKDF (reference sequence). CDR3 DNA sequence: TGTGCCACCAGCAGCGGCGGGTACGAGCAGTACTTC. Translated, it gives CATSSGGYEQYF.

The chain employs TRBV18 and TRBJ2-2; D gene ambiguous. CDR3 length equals 14 residues. V lost 6 bases, J lost 0 bases, and 8 bases lay in between. Per germline, CDR1 KGHSH and CDR2 LQKENI. The CDR3 sequence is CASSVDSNTGELFF. CDR3 DNA: TGTGCCAGCTCGGTAGACTCGAACACCGGGGAGCTGTTTTTT.

The V gene is TRBV11-2, the J gene TRBJ2-7; D may be TRBD1 (6 bases). V lost 0 bases and J lost 6, with 15 bases in between. This CDR3 region has 15 residues. Germline assignment: CDR1 SGHAT and CDR2 FQNNGV. The CDR3 DNA follows: TGTGCCAGCAGCTTAGACCGGGACACGGGTATCGAGCAGTACTTC. Its protein product is CASSLDRDTGIEQYF.

Only a few counts were recorded for this clone. This CDR3 reads CASSPVIGNTIYF. CDR3 sequence (DNA): TGCGCCAGCAGCCCGGTAATAGGAAACACCATATATTTT. This chain uses TRBV4-3 with TRBJ1-3; D remains ambiguous. This CDR3 is built from 13 residues. Trimming cost V 4 bases and J 4 bases, with 8 bases left between them. Germline V lookup: CDR1 LGHNA, CDR2 YSLEER.

CDR3 in DNA: TGTGCCAGCAGCGGGGGGGACTCACTTAGGCAGTTCTTC. This encodes CASSGGDSLRQFF. The genes are TRBV13 and TRBJ2-1, with TRBD2 identical over 7 bases. Unmatched junction bases numbered 10, after V lost 5 bases and J lost 12 bases. Germline V CDR1 and CDR2: PRHDT, FYEKMQ (reference sequence). CDR3 length: 13 amino acids.